This entry features one T cell receptor beta chain sequence. Its specificity is unknown. A second PCR of 7 to 11 cycles used a sample-barcoded 5' primer and a J-beta primer mix. TCRdb passed the 5' RACE reads through MiXCR, listing each CDR3 protein once. The data hold roughly 2 million distinct CDR3 sequences, with less than 50% observed a single time. This sample is drawn from a study of blood T cells in healthy people across ages. Each sample yielded at least 6.5 million isolated PBMCs. The total RNA that was extracted per sample amounted to at least 6 micrograms. The germline V and J ends were trimmed by 0 bases and 0 bases, with 8 bases remaining between them. The CDR3 extends over 15 amino acids. CDR1 and CDR2 (germline): SEHNR, FQNEAQ (reference sequence). Study findings and constraints: Using unsorted PBMCs precluded a conclusive naive versus antigen-experienced comparison. Comparison with aged donors showed that long-lived donors had more naive CD4+ cells and higher diversity.

The source is a woman in her forties in good health. The chain links TRBV7-9 to TRBJ1-2; D is undetermined. Sequenced: blood. CDR3 sequence reads: CASSLAQPTNYGYTF. The CDR3 DNA sequence: TGTGCCAGCAGCTTAGCACAGCCTACTAACTATGGCTACACCTTC.